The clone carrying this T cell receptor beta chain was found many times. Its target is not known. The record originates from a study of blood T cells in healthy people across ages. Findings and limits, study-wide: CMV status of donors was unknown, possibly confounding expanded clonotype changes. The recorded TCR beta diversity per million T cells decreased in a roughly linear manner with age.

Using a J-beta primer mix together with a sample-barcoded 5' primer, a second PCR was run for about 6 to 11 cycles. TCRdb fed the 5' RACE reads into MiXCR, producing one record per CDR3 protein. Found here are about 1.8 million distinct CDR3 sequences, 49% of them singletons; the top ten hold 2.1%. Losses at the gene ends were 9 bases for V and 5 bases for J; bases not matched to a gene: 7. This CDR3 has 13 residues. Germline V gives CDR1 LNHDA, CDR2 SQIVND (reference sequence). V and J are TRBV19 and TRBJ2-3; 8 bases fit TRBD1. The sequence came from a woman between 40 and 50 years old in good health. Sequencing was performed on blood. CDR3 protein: CASGQGARDTQYF. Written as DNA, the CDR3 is TGTGCCAGCGGCCAGGGGGCCAGAGATACGCAGTATTTT.